These T cell receptor beta chains were read from a single sample in a study of T cell repertoires in cytomegalovirus infection. TCRdb reprocessed the reads via MiXCR and lists one record per CDR3 protein. The data hold more than 200,000 distinct CDR3 sequences, with less than 9.5% observed a single time. Sequencing used PBMCs. Every receptor here comes from a human donor in good health (CMV status not recorded). Some clones in this sample may be carry-over from other donors' samples. CDR3s include the opening cysteine and the closing phenylalanine or tryptophan. Fields, in order: V gene, D gene, J gene, CDR3 protein. A D gene is named only where the DNA matches it firmly.

v_gene: TRBV7-2
d_gene: TRBD2
j_gene: TRBJ2-3
CDR3aa: CASSLDLGSGGLTDTQYF

v_gene: TRBV6-2/TRBV6-3
d_gene: -
j_gene: TRBJ2-2
CDR3aa: CASSYPTWTNTGELFF

v_gene: TRBV19
d_gene: -
j_gene: TRBJ2-7
CDR3aa: CATKTTGTSGEQYF

v_gene: TRBV12-3/TRBV12-4
d_gene: -
j_gene: TRBJ1-5
CDR3aa: CASGPQSNQPQHF

v_gene: TRBV15
d_gene: TRBD1
j_gene: TRBJ1-2
CDR3aa: CATSRVRQGNYGYTF

v_gene: TRBV20-1
d_gene: -
j_gene: TRBJ1-6
CDR3aa: CSARETGGANSPLHF

v_gene: TRBV20-1
d_gene: -
j_gene: TRBJ2-7
CDR3aa: CSARGGGPSYEQYF

v_gene: TRBV11-3
d_gene: -
j_gene: TRBJ2-7
CDR3aa: CASSPRARHYEQYF

v_gene: TRBV7-7
d_gene: -
j_gene: TRBJ2-3
CDR3aa: CASSLVRGDTQYF

v_gene: TRBV7-2
d_gene: -
j_gene: TRBJ1-1
CDR3aa: CASSLGGGGKLVAFF

v_gene: TRBV7-9
d_gene: -
j_gene: TRBJ2-2
CDR3aa: CASSSYRAMNTGELFF

v_gene: TRBV28
d_gene: -
j_gene: TRBJ2-7
CDR3aa: CASGLTGGFFSYEQYF

v_gene: TRBV5-1
d_gene: TRBD1
j_gene: TRBJ1-2
CDR3aa: CASTEGQAGRGGYTF

v_gene: TRBV7-2
d_gene: -
j_gene: TRBJ1-5
CDR3aa: CASSLGLQGASNQPQHF

v_gene: TRBV19
d_gene: TRBD1
j_gene: TRBJ1-5
CDR3aa: CASSLGQPRVDQPQHF

v_gene: TRBV27
d_gene: TRBD2
j_gene: TRBJ2-3
CDR3aa: CASTVGGGADTQYF

v_gene: TRBV4-2
d_gene: TRBD1
j_gene: TRBJ2-2
CDR3aa: CASSQDKDRGYTGELFF

v_gene: TRBV7-2
d_gene: -
j_gene: TRBJ2-4
CDR3aa: CASSLVGGAQNIQYF

v_gene: TRBV7-2
d_gene: TRBD2
j_gene: TRBJ2-1
CDR3aa: CASSFKGVTSGVEHNEQFF

v_gene: TRBV7-2
d_gene: -
j_gene: TRBJ1-2
CDR3aa: CASSLARTGNYGYTF

v_gene: TRBV12-3/TRBV12-4
d_gene: -
j_gene: TRBJ2-2
CDR3aa: CASKGNLGGGELFF

v_gene: TRBV12-3/TRBV12-4
d_gene: -
j_gene: TRBJ2-5
CDR3aa: CASSFLGRQETQYF

v_gene: TRBV7-2
d_gene: TRBD1
j_gene: TRBJ2-3
CDR3aa: CASSAQGASDTQYF

v_gene: TRBV19
d_gene: TRBD1
j_gene: TRBJ1-5
CDR3aa: CASSIGQGAMAQHF

v_gene: TRBV20-1
d_gene: -
j_gene: TRBJ2-7
CDR3aa: CSAREHGSYEQYF

v_gene: TRBV7-9
d_gene: -
j_gene: TRBJ1-4
CDR3aa: CASSGTARNEKLFF

v_gene: TRBV7-2
d_gene: -
j_gene: TRBJ1-5
CDR3aa: CASSFKTGINNQPQHF

v_gene: TRBV5-5
d_gene: -
j_gene: TRBJ1-2
CDR3aa: CASSFSDSFYGYTF

v_gene: TRBV19
d_gene: -
j_gene: TRBJ1-1
CDR3aa: CASSIWVGGKNTEAFF

v_gene: TRBV7-2
d_gene: -
j_gene: TRBJ1-1
CDR3aa: CASSLQGRNTEAFF

v_gene: TRBV7-2
d_gene: TRBD1
j_gene: TRBJ2-1
CDR3aa: CASSTWGQGTYNEQFF

v_gene: TRBV5-5
d_gene: TRBD2
j_gene: TRBJ2-7
CDR3aa: CASSRKPTSGLTDEQYF

v_gene: TRBV6-8
d_gene: -
j_gene: TRBJ2-2
CDR3aa: CASSYGGGPSTGELFF

v_gene: TRBV7-3
d_gene: TRBD2
j_gene: TRBJ2-7
CDR3aa: CASSLGTSGPYEQYF

v_gene: TRBV7-7
d_gene: -
j_gene: TRBJ2-6
CDR3aa: CASSTNSGANVLTF

v_gene: TRBV4-1
d_gene: -
j_gene: TRBJ2-3
CDR3aa: CASSQEQGVDTQYF

v_gene: TRBV2
d_gene: -
j_gene: TRBJ1-2
CDR3aa: CASSGTPNYGYTF